This T cell receptor (beta chain) was identified in a study of blood T cells in healthy people across ages. A second PCR, run for about 6 to 11 cycles, used a sample-barcoded 5' primer plus a J-beta primer mix. TCRdb processed the 5' RACE reads anew with MiXCR; each CDR3 protein has one entry. The sample gives roughly 700,000 distinct CDR3 sequences, about 25% of which show up once; 9.4% is in the top ten. This clonotype was seen only a few times. The CDR3 consists of 14 residues. CDR1 is SQVTM, CDR2 ANQGSEA, per germline. Trimming stripped 4 bases from V and 1 base from J, with 14 bases between. The sample also formed part of further work on T cells of mothers and their children. In that study: Once extracted, all RNA went into cDNA synthesis at 1.5 ug per 15 ul.

Sample: blood. The clonotype comes from a boy between 10 and 17 years old in good health. V usage is TRBV29-1 and J usage is TRBJ2-7; D may be TRBD1 or TRBD2 (7 bases each). CDR3 residues: CSVGGGDSSYEQYF. The DNA for the CDR3 is TGCAGCGTTGGGGGGGGGGACAGTTCCTACGAGCAGTACTTC.